What follows are 20 T cell receptor beta chains derived from one specimen sequenced in a study of blood T cell repertoires in COVID-19. The protocol was immunoSEQ multiplex PCR, while the TCRdb copy is restricted to in-frame clones and leaves out a portion. Here the sample spans about 63,000 clones, approximately 80% being singletons. The specimen sequenced was peripheral blood. These receptors were obtained from a man aged 60-69 years with COVID-19, enrolled during active disease.

The rearrangement joins TRBV16 to TRBJ1-2; no reliable D call. The CDR3 has 14 residues. V was cut by 2 bases and J by 1 base, with 8 bases left in between. Germline loops: CDR1 KGHSY, CDR2 FQNENV. The CDR3 bases are TGTGCCAGCAGCCAACGGGTTGGTAACTATGGCTACACCTTC. Protein sequence: CASSQRVGNYGYTF.

The J gene is TRBJ2-3, the V gene TRBV7-2; 13 bases agree with TRBD2. Germline assignment: CDR1 SGHTA and CDR2 FQGNSA. The CDR3 has 19 residues. V lost 5 bases and J lost 1; bases outside the gene matches: 12. The CDR3 bases are TGTGCCAGCAGCCGGATGCCGGGGGGACTAGCGGGACGCACAGATACGCAGTATTTT. Protein product: CASSRMPGGLAGRTDTQYF. Full variable domain (missing parts from reference TRBV7-2 and TRBJ2-3): GAGVSQSPSNKVTEKGKDVELRCDPISGHTALYWYRQSLGQGLEFLIYFQGNSAPDKSGLPSDRFSAERTGGSVSTLTIQRTQQEDSAVYLCASSRMPGGLAGRTDTQYFGPGTRLTVL.

Only a few counts were recorded for this clone. The rearrangement uses TRBV7-8 and TRBJ2-7; D gene unclear. V lost 0 bases to trimming and J lost 6 bases, with 12 bases between them. Per the germline V gene, CDR1 is SGHVS and CDR2 is FQNEAQ. The CDR3 spans 14 residues. Here the CDR3 DNA reads TGTGCCAGCAGCTTAGCTTTTCGAGTTAGCGAGCAGTACTTC. It translates to CASSLAFRVSEQYF.

This rearrangement joins TRBV4-3 to TRBJ2-7, with 9 positions matching TRBD2. The V segment lost 3 bases and the J segment 0 bases; nucleotides outside the gene matches: 6. CDR1 LGHNA and CDR2 YSLEER come from the germline V gene. The CDR3 runs to 16 residues. The CDR3 loop reads CASSQNSGGLSYEQYF. CDR3 coding DNA: TGCGCCAGCAGCCAGAATAGCGGGGGCCTCTCCTACGAGCAGTACTTC.

The V gene is TRBV28, the J gene TRBJ2-4, with TRBD1 matching over 8 bases. V was pared by 2 bases and J by 15 bases, with 9 bases of the junction left unmatched. Germline V CDR1 and CDR2: MDHEN, SYDVKM. The CDR3 spans 13 residues. CDR3 residues: CASSLKDRVLRYF. The CDR3 nucleotides are TGTGCCAGCAGTTTAAAGGACAGGGTTCTTAGGTACTTC.

The chain couples TRBV5-8 to TRBJ1-2; D may be TRBD1 (5 bases). This CDR3 has 15 amino acids. The germline V gene has CDR1 SGHTS and CDR2 YDEGEE. Trimming stripped 4 bases from V and 3 bases from J, with 16 bases between. CDR3 sequence: CASSPENRLDYGYTF. Here the CDR3 DNA reads TGTGCCAGCAGCCCCGAGAACAGGTTGGACTATGGCTACACCTTC.

V is TRBV25-1 and J is TRBJ1-2; 10 nucleotides align to TRBD1. V gave up 4 bases and J gave up 4 bases; unmatched junction bases: 6. CDR3 length: 15 amino acids. The germline CDR1 and CDR2 sequences are MGHDK and SYGVNS. CDR3 DNA sequence: TGTGCCAGCAGTGCAGACAGGGGGCTTAGCTATGGCTACACCTTC. Amino acids: CASSADRGLSYGYTF.

This chain joins TRBV3-1 (or the pseudogene TRBV3-2) and TRBJ1-2; no reliable D call. This CDR3 region has 12 residues. The V and J ends lost 0 bases and 3 bases respectively, with 2 bases between them. Germline V gives CDR1 LGHDT, CDR2 YNNKEL (reference sequence). The CDR3 here is CASSQDYYGYTF. CDR3 coding DNA: TGTGCCAGCAGCCAAGACTACTATGGCTACACCTTC.

The V gene is TRBV7-9, the J gene TRBJ1-3; a possible D gene is TRBD1 (6 bases). CDR1 is SEHNR and CDR2 is FQNEAQ in the germline V gene (reference sequence). This CDR3 is built from 14 residues. The V gene lost 7 bases and the J gene lost 0 bases, with 10 bases spanning the gap. The CDR3 here is CASKGDGSGNTIYF. The CDR3 DNA is TGTGCCAGCAAGGGGGATGGCTCTGGAAACACCATATATTTT.

This rearrangement joins TRBV9 to TRBJ2-5; 9 positions agree with TRBD2. Germline V gene sequence: CDR1 SGDLS, CDR2 YYNGEE. V lost 3 bases and J lost 5; bases outside the gene matches: 8. The CDR3 is 15 amino acids. CDR3 coding DNA: TGTGCCAGCAGCGCCTCCTTAGCGGGAGTCGAGACCCAGTACTTC. It is translated as CASSASLAGVETQYF.

This chain connects TRBV19 to TRBJ1-5; D may be TRBD1 (5 bases). The CDR3 consists of 14 residues. V was pared by 8 bases and J by 7 bases, with 18 bases between. Germline V lookup: CDR1 LNHDA, CDR2 SQIVND (reference sequence). CDR3 amino acids: CASALPGYSQPQHF. DNA of the CDR3: TGTGCCAGTGCTCTACCAGGGTATAGCCAGCCCCAGCATTTT. The variable domain in full, completed from reference TRBV19 and TRBJ1-5, reads DGGITQSPKYLFRKEGQNVTLSCEQNLNHDAMYWYRQDPGQGLRLIYYSQIVNDFQKGDIAEGYSVSREKKESFPLTVTSAQKNPTAFYLCASALPGYSQPQHFGDGTRLSIL.

This chain joins TRBV5-1 and TRBJ2-1; 7 bases align to TRBD1. CDR1 and CDR2 (germline): SGHRS, YFSETQ. Trimming at V came to 0 bases and at J to 8 bases, leaving 11 bases not matched to a gene. The CDR3 has 16 residues. For the CDR3, the DNA is TGCGCCAGCAGCTTGGAGCCGGACAGGTCTGGCGATGAGCAGTTCTTC. It is translated as CASSLEPDRSGDEQFF.

The rearrangement uses TRBV9 and TRBJ2-3, with TRBD2 as a possible D gene (5 bases). The germline V gene has CDR1 SGDLS and CDR2 YYNGEE. The CDR3 is made up of 13 amino acids. V was shortened by 0 bases and J by 6 bases, with 8 bases between the two germline ends. The CDR3 protein is CASSVASGDTQYF. The DNA of the CDR3 is TGTGCCAGCAGCGTAGCATCGGGGGATACGCAGTATTTT.

This clone was detected only a few times. The J gene is TRBJ1-6, the V gene TRBV5-1, with 8 bases identical to TRBD1. Looked up from germline, CDR1 is SGHRS and CDR2 is YFSETQ. Trimming cost V 4 bases and J 7 bases; bases outside gene matches: 7. The CDR3 loop spans 15 amino acids. The CDR3 DNA reads as TGCGCCAGCAGCAAGGACAGGGCGGGGAATTCACCCCTCCACTTT. Translating it yields CASSKDRAGNSPLHF.

This chain uses TRBV5-4 with TRBJ2-2; 8 bases align to TRBD2. CDR1 and CDR2 from the germline V gene are SGHNT and YYREEE (reference sequence). This CDR3 is 16 amino acids long. Germline trimming cut 4 bases from V and 5 bases from J; bases unmatched to any gene: 10. For the CDR3, the DNA is TGTGCCAGCAGCGCCCTAGGAGCGGGAGTTACCGGGGAGCTGTTTTTT. This sequence encodes CASSALGAGVTGELFF.

The rearrangement uses TRBV2 and TRBJ2-7, with a possible D match to TRBD1 (6 bases). The CDR3 runs 13 residues. The V end was cut by 7 bases, the J end by 0 bases, with 10 bases between. In germline, CDR1 is SNHLY, CDR2 FYNNEI. CDR3 nucleotide sequence: TGTGCCAGCACCCGGACAGCCTCCTACGAGCAGTACTTC. Encoded protein: CASTRTASYEQYF.

The chain combines TRBV9 with TRBJ2-5; TRBD2 matches 14 bases. CDR1 is SGDLS and CDR2 is YYNGEE in the germline V gene. Trimming removed 4 bases from V and 5 bases from J; junction bases left unmatched: 7. The CDR3 extends over 16 amino acids. CDR3 sequence reads: CASSPGLAGGGETQYF. CDR3 nucleotide sequence: TGTGCCAGCAGCCCAGGACTAGCGGGGGGAGGGGAGACCCAGTACTTC.

In the case of this clone: One junction end does not reproduce the germline sequence, and a read error may be involved. The chain links TRBV7-2 to TRBJ1-2, with 8 bases lining up with TRBD1. This CDR3 comprises 14 residues. In germline, CDR1 is SGHTA, CDR2 FQGNSA. CDR3 DNA sequence: TGTGCCAGCAGCCCGAGACAGGGGAACTTTGGCTACACCTTC. Translated: CASSPRQGNFGYTF.

This clone was seen only a few times. This chain uses TRBV7-3 with TRBJ2-1; 8 bases fit TRBD2. The trim removed 4 bases at V and 1 base at J, leaving 3 bases unmatched. Germline assignment: CDR1 SGHTA and CDR2 FQGTGA. This CDR3 contains 15 residues. The CDR3 nucleotides read TGTGCCAGCAGCTACGGACTAGCATCCTACAATGAGCAGTTCTTC. This translates into CASSYGLASYNEQFF.

The chain couples TRBV6-2 or TRBV6-3 to TRBJ2-7; 9 bases fit TRBD1. The germline V gene has CDR1 MNHEY and CDR2 SVGEGT. Trimming cost V 0 bases and J 4 bases; bases outside gene matches: 4. CDR3 length equals 15 residues. The CDR3, as DNA: TGTGCCAGCAGTTACTCAGGGACAGGGTCGTACGAGCAGTACTTC. As protein: CASSYSGTGSYEQYF.